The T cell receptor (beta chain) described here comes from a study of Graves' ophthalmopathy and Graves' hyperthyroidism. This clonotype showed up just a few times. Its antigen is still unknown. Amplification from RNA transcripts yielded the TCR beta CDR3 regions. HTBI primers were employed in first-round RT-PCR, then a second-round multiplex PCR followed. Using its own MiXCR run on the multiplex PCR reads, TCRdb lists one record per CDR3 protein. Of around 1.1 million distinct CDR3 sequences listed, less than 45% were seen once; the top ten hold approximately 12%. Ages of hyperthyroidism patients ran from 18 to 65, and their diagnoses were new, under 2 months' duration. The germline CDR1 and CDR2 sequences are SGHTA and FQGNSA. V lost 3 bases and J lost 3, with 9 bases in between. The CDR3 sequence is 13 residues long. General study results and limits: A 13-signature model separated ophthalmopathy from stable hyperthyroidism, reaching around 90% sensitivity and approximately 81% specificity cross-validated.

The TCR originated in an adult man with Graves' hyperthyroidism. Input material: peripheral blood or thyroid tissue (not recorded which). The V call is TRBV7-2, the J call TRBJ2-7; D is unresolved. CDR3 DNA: TGTGCCAGCAGCTTTTCTAGTTTCTACGAGCAGTACTTC. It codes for CASSFSSFYEQYF.